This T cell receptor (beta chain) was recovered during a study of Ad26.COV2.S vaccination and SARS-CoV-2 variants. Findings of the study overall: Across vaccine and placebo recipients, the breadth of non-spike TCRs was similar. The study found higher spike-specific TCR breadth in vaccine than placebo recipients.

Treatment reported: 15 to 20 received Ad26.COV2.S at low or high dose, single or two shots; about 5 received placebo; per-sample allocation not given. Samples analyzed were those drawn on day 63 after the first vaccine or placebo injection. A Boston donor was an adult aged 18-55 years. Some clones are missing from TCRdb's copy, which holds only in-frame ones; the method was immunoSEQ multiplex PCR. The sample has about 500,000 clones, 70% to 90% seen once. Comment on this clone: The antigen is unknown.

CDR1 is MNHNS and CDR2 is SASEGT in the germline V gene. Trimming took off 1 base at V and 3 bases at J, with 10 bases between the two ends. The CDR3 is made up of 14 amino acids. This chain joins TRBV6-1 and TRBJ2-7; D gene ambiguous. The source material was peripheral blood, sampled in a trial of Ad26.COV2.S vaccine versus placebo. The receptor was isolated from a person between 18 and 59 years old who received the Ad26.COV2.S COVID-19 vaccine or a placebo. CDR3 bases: TGTGCCAGCAGTGAAGGGCCGAGCCTCTACGAGCAGTACTTC. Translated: CASSEGPSLYEQYF.